In its sample, the clone carrying this T cell receptor (beta chain) was seen once. The antigen is not known. Method: immunoSEQ multiplex PCR; TCRdb's copy keeps in-frame clones and lacks some. The sample records roughly 120,000 clones, approximately 90% being singletons. These data are taken from a study of cytomegalovirus exposure and HLA in healthy donors. Study-level findings and limits: Most TCR sequences were rare, but some public TCRs occurred in many donors. Listed as cytomegalovirus-associated were 150 or so TCR beta chains.

The germline V gene encodes CDR1 SGHAT and CDR2 FQNNGV. This CDR3 is 17 amino acids long. The V segment lost 4 bases and the J segment 3 bases; nucleotides outside the gene matches: 11. The approximately 130-subject validation cohort, separate from the approximately 640-subject first cohort, included the donors. The chain recombines TRBV11-2 with TRBJ2-7, with 11 bases lining up with TRBD2. The sequence came from a man aged 18 to 29 in good health and CMV-seropositive. Sequencing was done on a sample of PBMCs. Here the CDR3 reads CASSSMPLAGGHYEQYF. CDR3 DNA sequence: TGTGCCAGCAGCTCAATGCCCCTAGCGGGGGGCCACTACGAGCAGTACTTC.